This TCR beta chain originates from a study of blood T cell repertoires in COVID-19. As for the study in general: Material from acute and convalescent COVID-19 was sourced from the United States, Italy and Spain.

Per germline, CDR1 SQVTM and CDR2 ANQGSEA. There are 13 residues in the CDR3. V lost 1 base to trimming and J lost 7 bases; unmatched junction nucleotides: 0. Profiled with immunoSEQ multiplex PCR; TCRdb holds only in-frame clones, not every one. The profile shows about 250,000 clones, over 70% of them singletons. This clone was found once. This sequence joins TRBV29-1 and TRBJ1-4; TRBD1 agrees at 10 bases. Sequenced: peripheral blood. The receptor was isolated from a woman older than 75 with acute or convalescent COVID-19. The CDR3 DNA is TGCAGCGTTGAAGGGACAGGGGGTGAAAAACTGTTTTTT. As protein: CSVEGTGGEKLFF. The complete variable domain, with remaining parts taken from reference TRBV29-1 and TRBJ1-4, reads SAVISQKPSRDICQRGTSLTIQCQVDSQVTMMFWYRQQPGQSLTLIATANQGSEATYESGFVIDKFPISRPNLTFSTLTVSNMSPEDSSIYLCSVEGTGGEKLFFGSGTQLSVL.